This T cell receptor beta chain is drawn from a study of control samples from healthy donors and cancer patients. Germline CDR1 reads SGDLS; CDR2 reads YYNGEE. Trimming cost V 0 bases and J 7 bases, with 13 bases left between them. The CDR3 has 14 amino acids. Libraries were prepared by immunoSEQ multiplex PCR; TCRdb keeps only in-frame clonotypes and omits some of them. The sample shows 170,000 or so clones, about 90% of them seen only once. The specimen sequenced was blood. The clonotype comes from a woman in her fifties or sixties in good health. The chain has TRBV9 and TRBJ1-2; maybe TRBD1 (5 bases). This CDR3 reads CASSVGKETGGYTF. CDR3 sequence (DNA): TGTGCCAGCAGCGTAGGAAAGGAAACAGGTGGCTACACCTTC.